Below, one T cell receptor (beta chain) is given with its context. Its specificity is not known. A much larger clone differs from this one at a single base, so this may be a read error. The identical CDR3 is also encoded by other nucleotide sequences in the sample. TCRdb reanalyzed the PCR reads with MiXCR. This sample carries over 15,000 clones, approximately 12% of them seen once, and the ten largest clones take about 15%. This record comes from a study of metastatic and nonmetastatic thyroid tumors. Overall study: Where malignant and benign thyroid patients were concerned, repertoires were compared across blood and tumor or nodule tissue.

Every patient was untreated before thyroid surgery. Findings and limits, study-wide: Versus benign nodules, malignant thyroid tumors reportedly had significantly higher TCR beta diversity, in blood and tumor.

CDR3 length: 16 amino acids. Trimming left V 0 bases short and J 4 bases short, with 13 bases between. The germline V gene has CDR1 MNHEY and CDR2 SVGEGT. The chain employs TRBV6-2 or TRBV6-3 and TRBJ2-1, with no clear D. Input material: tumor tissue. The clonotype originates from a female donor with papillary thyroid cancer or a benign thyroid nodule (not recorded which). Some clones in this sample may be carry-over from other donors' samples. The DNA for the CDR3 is TGTGCCAGCAGTTACTCGCTGCGCCTTACTTACAATGAGCAGTTCTTC. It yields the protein CASSYSLRLTYNEQFF.